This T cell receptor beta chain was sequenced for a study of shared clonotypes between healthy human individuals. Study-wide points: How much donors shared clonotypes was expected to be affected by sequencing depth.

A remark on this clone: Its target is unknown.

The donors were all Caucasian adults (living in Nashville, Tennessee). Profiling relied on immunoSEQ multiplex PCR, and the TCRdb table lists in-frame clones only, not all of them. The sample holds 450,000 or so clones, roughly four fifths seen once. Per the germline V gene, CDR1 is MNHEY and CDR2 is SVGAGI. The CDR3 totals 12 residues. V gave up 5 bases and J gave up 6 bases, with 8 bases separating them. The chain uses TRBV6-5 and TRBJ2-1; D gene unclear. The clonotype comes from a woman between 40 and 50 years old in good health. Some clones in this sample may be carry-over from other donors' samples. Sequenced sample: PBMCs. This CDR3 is CASSRSRNEQFF. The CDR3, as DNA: TGTGCCAGCAGTCGGAGCCGCAATGAGCAGTTCTTC.